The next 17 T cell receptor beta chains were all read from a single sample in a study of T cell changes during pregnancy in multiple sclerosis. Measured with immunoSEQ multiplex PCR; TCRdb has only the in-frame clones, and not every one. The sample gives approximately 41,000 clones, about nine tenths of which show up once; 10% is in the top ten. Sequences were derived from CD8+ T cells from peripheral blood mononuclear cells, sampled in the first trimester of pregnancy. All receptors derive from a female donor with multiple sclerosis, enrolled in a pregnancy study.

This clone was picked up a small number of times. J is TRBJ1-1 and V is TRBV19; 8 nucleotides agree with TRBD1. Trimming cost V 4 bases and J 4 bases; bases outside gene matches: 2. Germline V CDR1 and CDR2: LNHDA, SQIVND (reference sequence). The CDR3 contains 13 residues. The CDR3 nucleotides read TGTGCCAGTAGTACCGGGACAGGCACTGAAGCTTTCTTT. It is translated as CASSTGTGTEAFF.

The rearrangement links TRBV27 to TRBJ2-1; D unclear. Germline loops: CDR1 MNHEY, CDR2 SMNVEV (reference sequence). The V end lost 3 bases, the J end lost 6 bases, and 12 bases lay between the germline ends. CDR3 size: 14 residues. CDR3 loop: CASSFRTPFNEQFF. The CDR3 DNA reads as TGTGCCAGCAGTTTCAGAACCCCCTTCAATGAGCAGTTCTTC.

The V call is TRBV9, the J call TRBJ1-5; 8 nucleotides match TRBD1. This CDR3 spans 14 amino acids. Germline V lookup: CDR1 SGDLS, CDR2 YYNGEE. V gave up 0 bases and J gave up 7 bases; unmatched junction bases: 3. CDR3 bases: TGTGCCAGCAGCGTAGGTCAGGGGGCCCAGCCCCAGCATTTT. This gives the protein CASSVGQGAQPQHF.

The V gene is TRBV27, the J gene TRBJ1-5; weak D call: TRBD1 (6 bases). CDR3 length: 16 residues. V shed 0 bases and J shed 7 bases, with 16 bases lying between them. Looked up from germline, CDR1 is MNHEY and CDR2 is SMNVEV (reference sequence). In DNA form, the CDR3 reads TGTGCCAGCAGTTTATCTTTCGTCAGGGGAAGGCAGCCCCAGCATTTT. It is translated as CASSLSFVRGRQPQHF.

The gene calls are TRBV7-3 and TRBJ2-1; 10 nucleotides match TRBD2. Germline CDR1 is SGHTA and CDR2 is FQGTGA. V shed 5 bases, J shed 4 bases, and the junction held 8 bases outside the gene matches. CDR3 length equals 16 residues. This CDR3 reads CASSITAGGAYNEQFF. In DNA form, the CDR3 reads TGTGCCAGCAGCATCACAGCGGGGGGGGCTTACAATGAGCAGTTCTTC. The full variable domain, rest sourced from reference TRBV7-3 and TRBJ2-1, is GAGVSQTPSNKVTEKGKYVELRCDPISGHTALYWYRQSLGQGPEFLIYFQGTGAADDSGLPNDRFFAVRPEGSVSTLKIQRTERGDSAVYLCASSITAGGAYNEQFFGPGTRLTVL.

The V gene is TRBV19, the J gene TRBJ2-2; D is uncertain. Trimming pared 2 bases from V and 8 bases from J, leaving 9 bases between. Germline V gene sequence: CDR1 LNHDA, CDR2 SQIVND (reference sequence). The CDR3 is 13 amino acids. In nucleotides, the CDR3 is TGTGCCAGTAGTATAACCCCGCGGGGGGAGCTGTTTTTT. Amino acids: CASSITPRGELFF.

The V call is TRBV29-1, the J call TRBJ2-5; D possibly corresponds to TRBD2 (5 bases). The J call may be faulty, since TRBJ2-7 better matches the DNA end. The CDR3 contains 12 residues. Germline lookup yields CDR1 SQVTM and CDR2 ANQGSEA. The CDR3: CSVELRDYEQYF. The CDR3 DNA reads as TGCAGCGTCGAATTGAGGGACTACGAGCAGTACTTC.

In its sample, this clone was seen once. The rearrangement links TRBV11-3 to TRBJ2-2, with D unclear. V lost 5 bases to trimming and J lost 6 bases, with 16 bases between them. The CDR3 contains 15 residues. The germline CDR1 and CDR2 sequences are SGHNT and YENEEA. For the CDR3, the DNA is TGTGCCAGCAGCCCGACCGTCGGGTTTTCCGGGGAGCTGTTTTTT. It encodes CASSPTVGFSGELFF. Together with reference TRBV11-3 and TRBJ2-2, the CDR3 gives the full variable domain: EAGVVQSPRYKIIEKKQPVAFWCNPISGHNTLYWYLQNLGQGPELLIRYENEEAVDDSQLPKDRFSAERLKGVDSTLKIQPAELGDSAVYLCASSPTVGFSGELFFGEGSRLTVL.

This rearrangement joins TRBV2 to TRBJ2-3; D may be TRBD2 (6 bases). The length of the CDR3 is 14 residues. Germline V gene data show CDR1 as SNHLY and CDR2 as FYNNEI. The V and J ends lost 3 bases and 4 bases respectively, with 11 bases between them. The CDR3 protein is CASSDRGMADTQYF. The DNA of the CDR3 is TGTGCCAGCAGTGACCGGGGGATGGCAGATACGCAGTATTTT. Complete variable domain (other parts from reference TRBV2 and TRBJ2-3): EPEVTQTPSHQVTQMGQEVILRCVPISNHLYFYWYRQILGQKVEFLVSFYNNEISEKSEIFDDQFSVERPDGSNFTLKIRSTKLEDSAMYFCASSDRGMADTQYFGPGTRLTVL.

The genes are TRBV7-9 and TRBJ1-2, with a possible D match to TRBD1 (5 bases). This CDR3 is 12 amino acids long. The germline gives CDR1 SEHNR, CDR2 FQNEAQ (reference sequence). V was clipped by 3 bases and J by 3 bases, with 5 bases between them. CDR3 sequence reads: CASSLTDYGYTF. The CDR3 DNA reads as TGTGCCAGCAGCTTGACAGACTATGGCTACACCTTC.

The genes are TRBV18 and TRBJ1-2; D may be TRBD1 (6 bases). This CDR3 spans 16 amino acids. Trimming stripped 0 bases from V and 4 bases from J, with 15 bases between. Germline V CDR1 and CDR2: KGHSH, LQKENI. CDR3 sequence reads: CASSPPDSPSAYGYTF. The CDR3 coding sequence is TGTGCCAGCTCACCACCGGACAGCCCCAGTGCCTATGGCTACACCTTC.

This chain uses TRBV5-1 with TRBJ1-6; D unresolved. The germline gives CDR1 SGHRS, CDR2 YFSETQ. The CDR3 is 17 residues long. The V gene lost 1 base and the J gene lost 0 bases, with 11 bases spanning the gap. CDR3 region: CASSLQRTGSYNSPLHF. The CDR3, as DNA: TGCGCCAGCAGCTTGCAGCGGACTGGCTCCTATAATTCACCCCTCCACTTT.

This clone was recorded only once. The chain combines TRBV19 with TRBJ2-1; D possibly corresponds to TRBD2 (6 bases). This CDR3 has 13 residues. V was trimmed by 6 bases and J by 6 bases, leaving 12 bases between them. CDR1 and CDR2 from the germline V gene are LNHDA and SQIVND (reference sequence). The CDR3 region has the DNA TGTGCCAGTAGGGCGGGGTTACGCAATGAGCAGTTCTTC. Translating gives CASRAGLRNEQFF.

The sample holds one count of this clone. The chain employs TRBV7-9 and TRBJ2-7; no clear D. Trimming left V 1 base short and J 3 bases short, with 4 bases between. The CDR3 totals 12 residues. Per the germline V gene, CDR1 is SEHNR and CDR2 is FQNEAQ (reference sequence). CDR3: CASSLVVYEQYF. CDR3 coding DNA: TGTGCCAGCAGCTTAGTCGTCTACGAGCAGTACTTC.

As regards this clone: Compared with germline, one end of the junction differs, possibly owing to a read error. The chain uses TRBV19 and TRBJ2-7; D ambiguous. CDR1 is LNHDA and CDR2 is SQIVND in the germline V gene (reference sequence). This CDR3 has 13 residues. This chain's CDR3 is CASARRSLYEQCF. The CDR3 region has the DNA TGTGCCAGTGCCCGGCGGAGCCTCTACGAGCAGTGCTTC.

The CDR3 DNA follows: TGTGCCAGCTCACCAGTGGGGGGACTAGAAGTCACCGGGGAGCTGTTTTTT. As protein: CASSPVGGLEVTGELFF. The rearrangement joins TRBV18 to TRBJ2-2; TRBD2 matches 8 bases. The V segment lost 2 bases and the J segment 4 bases; nucleotides outside the gene matches: 9. Germline CDR1 reads KGHSH; CDR2 reads LQKENI. This CDR3 has 17 amino acids.

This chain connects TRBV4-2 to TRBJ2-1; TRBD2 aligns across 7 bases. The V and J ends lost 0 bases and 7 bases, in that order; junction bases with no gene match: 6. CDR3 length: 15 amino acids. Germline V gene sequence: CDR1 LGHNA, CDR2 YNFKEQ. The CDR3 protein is CASSQEGGGGNEQFF. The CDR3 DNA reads TGTGCCAGCAGCCAAGAGGGCGGGGGAGGGAATGAGCAGTTCTTC.